The clone carrying this T cell receptor beta chain was picked up a small number of times. Time point denoted: pre-sensitization, week 0. Indicated treatment: therapeutic diphenylcyclopropenone sensitization with weekly scalp DPC. Blood sampling preceded each patch test application. The sample is drawn from a study of human T cells and chemical hapten exposure. Each CDR3 protein gets one entry after TCRdb re-called the RACE reads with MiXCR. The sample lists some 84,000 distinct CDR3 sequences, roughly 8.5% seen once, with around 2.6% in the top ten. Germline loops: CDR1 MDHEN, CDR2 SYDVKM. The ends lost 6 bases at V and 3 bases at J; junction bases unmatched: 5. The CDR3 contains 14 residues.

The input for sequencing was whole blood, taken in connection with sensitization to the hapten diphenylcyclopropenone (DPC). The V call is TRBV28, the J call TRBJ2-5; 9 bases are a match to TRBD2. The sequence came from a man in his forties or fifties with alopecia areata. Some clones in this sample may be carry-over from other donors' samples. CDR3 nucleotides: TGTGCCAGCAGACCGGGACTAGCAAAAGAGACCCAGTACTTC. This sequence encodes CASRPGLAKETQYF.